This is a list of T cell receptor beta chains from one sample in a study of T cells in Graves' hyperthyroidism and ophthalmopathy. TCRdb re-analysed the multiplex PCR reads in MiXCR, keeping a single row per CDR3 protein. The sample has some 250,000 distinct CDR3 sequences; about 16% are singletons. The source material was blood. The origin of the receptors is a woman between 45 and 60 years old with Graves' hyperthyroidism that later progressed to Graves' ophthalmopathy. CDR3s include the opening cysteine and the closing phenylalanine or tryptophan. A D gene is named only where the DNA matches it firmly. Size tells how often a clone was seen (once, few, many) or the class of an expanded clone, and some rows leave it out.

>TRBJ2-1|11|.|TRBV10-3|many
TGTGCCACGACTCCTGACGTTCGGCTGTTCTTC
CATTPDVRLFF
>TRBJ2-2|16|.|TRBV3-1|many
TGTGCCAGCAGCCAAGATCGGGGGGCTTGGACCGGGGAGCTGTTTTTT
CASSQDRGAWTGELFF
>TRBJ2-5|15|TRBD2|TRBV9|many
TGTGCCAGCAGCGTTGCTAGCGGCCTATTTGAGACCCAGTACTTC
CASSVASGLFETQYF
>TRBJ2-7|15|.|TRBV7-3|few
TGTGCCAGCAGCTTATCGGCAGGGGAGGTCTCCGAGCAGTACTTC
CASSLSAGEVSEQYF
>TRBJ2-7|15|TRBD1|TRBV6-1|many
TGTGCCAGCATACGGGGACAGGGGGGCGATTACGAGCAGTACTTC
CASIRGQGGDYEQYF
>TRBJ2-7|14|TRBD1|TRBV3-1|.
TGTGCCAGCAGCCTCCGACAGGGGGGAGAAGAGCAGTACTTC
CASSLRQGGEEQYF
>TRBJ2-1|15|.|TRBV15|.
TGTGCCACCAGCAGAGATAGGTCGCAGCGGAATGAGCAGTTCTTC
CATSRDRSQRNEQFF
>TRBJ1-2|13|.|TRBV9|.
TGTGCCAGCAGCCGGGGGGGGGACATGGGCTACACCTTC
CASSRGGDMGYTF
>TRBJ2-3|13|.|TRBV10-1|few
TGCGCCAGCAGGGGGACTTGCACAGATACGCAGTATTTT
CASRGTCTDTQYF
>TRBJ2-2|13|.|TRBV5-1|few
TGCGCCACCAGAATACAGGGTCCCGGGGAGCTGTTTTTT
CATRIQGPGELFF
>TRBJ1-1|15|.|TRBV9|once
TGTGCCAGCAGCGAGGACAGTTCAGGCGGGACTGAAGCTTTCTTT
CASSEDSSGGTEAFF
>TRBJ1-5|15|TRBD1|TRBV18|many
TGTGCCAGCTCACTACGAGAGGGGGCTCGCCAGCCCCAGCATTTT
CASSLREGARQPQHF
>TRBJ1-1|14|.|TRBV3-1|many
TGTGCCAGCAGCCAGGGGTGGGGCCCCACTGAAGCTTTCTTT
CASSQGWGPTEAFF
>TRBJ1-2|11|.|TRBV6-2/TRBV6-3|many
TGTGCCAGCACTCCAGGTTATGGCTACACCTTC
CASTPGYGYTF
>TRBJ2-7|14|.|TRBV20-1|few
TGCAGTGCAAACACATTGAGCGGAACCTACGAGCAGTACTTC
CSANTLSGTYEQYF
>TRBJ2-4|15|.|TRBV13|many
TGTGCCAGCAGCCCCCAACTGGGAGAAAGAAACATTCAGTACTTC
CASSPQLGERNIQYF
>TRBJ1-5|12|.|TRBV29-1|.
TGCAGCACCGGGGACATAAATCAGCCCCAGCATTTT
CSTGDINQPQHF
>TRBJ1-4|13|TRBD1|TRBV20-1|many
TGCAGTGCTGAACAGGGGTCCCGCGAAAAACTGTTTTTT
CSAEQGSREKLFF
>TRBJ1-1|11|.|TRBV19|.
TGTGCCAGTAGTATAGTCGGCTTCGCTTTCTTT
CASSIVGFAFF
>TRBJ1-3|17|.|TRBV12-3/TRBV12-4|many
TGTGCCAGCAGTTCCTGGGGAGATGAGTTCTCTGGAAACACCATATATTTT
CASSSWGDEFSGNTIYF
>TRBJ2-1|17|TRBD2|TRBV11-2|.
TGTGCCAGCAGCTCGGGACTAGCGACGACCCCAGGGGGAGAGCAGTTCTTC
CASSSGLATTPGGEQFF
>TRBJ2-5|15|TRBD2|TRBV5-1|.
TGCGCCAGCAGCTCCACACTAGCGGTACAAGAGACCCAGTACTTC
CASSSTLAVQETQYF
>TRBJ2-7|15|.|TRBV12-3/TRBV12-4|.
TGTGCCAGCGGTAATTCCCTGACCCCATCGGACGAGCAGTACTTC
CASGNSLTPSDEQYF
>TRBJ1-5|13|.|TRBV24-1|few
TGTGCCACCAGCCCTTTCTCAGGGCAGCCCCAGCATTTT
CATSPFSGQPQHF
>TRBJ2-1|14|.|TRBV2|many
TGTGCCAGCGGTCGGTCCGGGACCCCCGGTGAGCAGTTCTTC
CASGRSGTPGEQFF
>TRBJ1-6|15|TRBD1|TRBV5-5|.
TGTGCCAGCAGCTTGGACGGGACAGTAGCTAGTGCCCTCCACTTT
CASSLDGTVASALHF
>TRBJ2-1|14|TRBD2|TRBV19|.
TGTGCCAGTAGGTCTAGCGGGAGGCCGGGTGAGCAGTTCTTC
CASRSSGRPGEQFF
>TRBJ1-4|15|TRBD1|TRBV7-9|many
TGTGCCAGCAGCCCGCCGACAGGGAAGAAGGAAAAACTGTTTTTT
CASSPPTGKKEKLFF
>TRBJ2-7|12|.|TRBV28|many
TGTGCCAGCAGTTTATTGGGGGACGAGCAGTACTTC
CASSLLGDEQYF